The 17 T cell receptor beta chains presented below share a single source sample, sequenced in a study of regulatory T cells in long-lasting Graves disease. Time point specified: persistent/refractory GD, antithyroid drugs over 5 years with positive TRAb. The TCR library was made from RNA extracted from PBMCs. Construction of TCR beta libraries relied on iRepertoire HTBI primers and on Arm-PCR targeting CDR3 regions. TCRdb passed the multiplex PCR reads through MiXCR, listing each CDR3 protein once. The data contain about half a million distinct CDR3 sequences, approximately 23% of them singletons. The source material was peripheral blood mononuclear cells (PBMCs), sampled when the disease was refractory, from a patient treated with antithyroid drugs. Receptors originate from a female donor with Graves disease.

This clonotype was recorded at least ten times. The V call is TRBV9, the J call TRBJ2-7, with D maybe TRBD2 (6 bases). This CDR3 has 13 residues. Looked up from germline, CDR1 is SGDLS and CDR2 is YYNGEE. V lost 0 bases and J 5 bases, leaving 9 bases between the germline ends. DNA for the CDR3: TGTGCCAGCAGCGTAGCAGGGAGGCACGAGCAGTACTTC. It specifies CASSVAGRHEQYF.

The chain employs TRBV3-1 and TRBJ2-1; TRBD2 might be the D (5 bases). Trimming removed 4 bases from V and 8 bases from J, with 9 bases in between. There are 12 residues in the CDR3. Germline CDR1 and CDR2: LGHDT and YNNKEL (reference sequence). The CDR3 DNA is TGTGCCAGCAGCCGGACTCGGGATGAGCAGTTCTTC. Translated, it gives CASSRTRDEQFF.

This clonotype has at least ten counts. The chain joins TRBV28 to TRBJ2-7; no clear D. The ends were cut back, 5 bases at V and 6 bases at J, with 32 bases in the middle. The CDR3 is 19 residues long. Germline values: CDR1 MDHEN, CDR2 SYDVKM. The CDR3 nucleotides read TGTGCCAGCAGTCACTCCCCTTTTGGTTTCGGGTCGGTCAGGCTCGAGCAGTACTTC. Amino acids: CASSHSPFGFGSVRLEQYF.

This clonotype was found a few times. The rearrangement links TRBV7-2 to TRBJ1-3, with a possible D match to TRBD1 (6 bases). Per germline, CDR1 SGHTA and CDR2 FQGNSA. V was shortened by 1 base and J by 0 bases, with 13 bases between the two germline ends. The CDR3 is made up of 17 amino acids. The CDR3 region is CASSLVGRGPSGNTIYF. The CDR3 nucleotides read TGTGCCAGCAGCTTAGTAGGCAGGGGTCCCTCTGGAAACACCATATATTTT. The full variable domain, completed using reference TRBV7-2 and TRBJ1-3, is GAGVSQSPSNKVTEKGKDVELRCDPISGHTALYWYRQSLGQGLEFLIYFQGNSAPDKSGLPSDRFSAERTGGSVSTLTIQRTQQEDSAVYLCASSLVGRGPSGNTIYFGEGSWLTVV.

The chain couples TRBV11-2 to TRBJ2-5; D unclear. The ends were cut back, 8 bases at V and 7 bases at J, with 11 bases in the middle. The CDR3 length is 11 residues. Germline CDR1 is SGHAT and CDR2 is FQNNGV. The CDR3 region has the DNA TGTGCCAGCGAGCGAGGCGGGACCCAGTACTTC. Translated, it gives CASERGGTQYF. Based on the CDR3 plus reference TRBV11-2 and TRBJ2-5, the full variable domain is EAGVAQSPRYKIIEKRQSVAFWCNPISGHATLYWYQQILGQGPKLLIQFQNNGVVDDSQLPKDRFSAERLKGVDSTLKIQPAKLEDSAVYLCASERGGTQYFGPGTRLLVL.

The V and J genes are TRBV20-1 and TRBJ2-7, with TRBD1 matching over 8 bases. Germline loops: CDR1 DFQATT, CDR2 SNEGSKA (reference sequence). The CDR3 consists of 14 residues. Germline trimming cut 0 bases from V and 0 bases from J; bases unmatched to any gene: 1. CDR3 nucleotides: TGCAGTGCTAGAGAAGGGACAGGCTCCTACGAGCAGTACTTC. Translated: CSAREGTGSYEQYF.

The J gene is TRBJ1-2, the V gene TRBV18; unclear D gene. With 2 bases removed from V and 2 bases from J, the gap between germline ends came to 12 bases. There are 15 residues in the CDR3. Germline-derived CDR1 and CDR2 are KGHSH and LQKENI. The CDR3 loop reads CASSPSQVFNYGYTF. DNA for the CDR3: TGTGCCAGCTCACCATCTCAGGTCTTCAACTATGGCTACACCTTC.

V gene TRBV30 combines with J gene TRBJ2-7, with D maybe TRBD2 (6 bases). The length of the CDR3 is 14 residues. The V gene lost 5 bases and the J gene lost 0 bases, with 14 bases spanning the gap. CDR1 is GTSNPN and CDR2 is SVGIG in the germline V gene (reference sequence). CDR3: CAWGGQMSSYEQYF. The CDR3 nucleotides are TGTGCCTGGGGAGGGCAGATGAGCTCCTACGAGCAGTACTTC.

This rearrangement joins TRBV5-1 to TRBJ2-7; the match to TRBD1 covers 9 bases. The CDR3 has 14 amino acids. V was clipped by 3 bases and J by 2 bases; unmatched bases: 3. In germline, CDR1 is SGHRS, CDR2 YFSETQ. CDR3 residues: CASSSRTGAYEQYF. The CDR3 DNA reads as TGCGCCAGCAGCTCGCGGACAGGGGCCTACGAGCAGTACTTC.

The table lists this clonotype with many counts. This sequence joins TRBV2 and TRBJ1-3; no reliable D call. The V end lost 3 bases, the J end lost 4 bases, and 4 bases lay between the germline ends. The CDR3 loop spans 12 amino acids. CDR1 is SNHLY and CDR2 is FYNNEI in the germline V gene. This CDR3 reads CASSEQGNTIYF. The CDR3, as DNA: TGTGCCAGCAGTGAGCAGGGAAACACCATATATTTT.

This clonotype was found many times. The rearrangement uses TRBV28 and TRBJ2-7; TRBD2 aligns across 9 bases. The CDR3 is 13 amino acids. CDR1 and CDR2 from the germline V gene are MDHEN and SYDVKM. Trimming at V came to 9 bases and at J to 2 bases, leaving 5 bases not matched to a gene. CDR3 loop: CASKSGGPYEQYF. The CDR3 nucleotides are TGTGCCAGTAAGAGCGGGGGGCCCTACGAGCAGTACTTC.

This clonotype came up a few times. This rearrangement joins TRBV9 to TRBJ2-6, with TRBD1 identical over 8 bases. The CDR3 has 17 amino acids. V was clipped by 7 bases and J by 0 bases; unmatched bases: 9. Germline V gives CDR1 SGDLS, CDR2 YYNGEE. CDR3 in DNA: TGTGCCAGCCAATCGGGACAGGCTCCCTCTGGGGCCAACGTCCTGACTTTC. This codes for CASQSGQAPSGANVLTF.

This clonotype came up many times. V gene TRBV6-5 combines with J gene TRBJ2-2, with TRBD1 identical over 7 bases. The CDR3 length is 16 residues. From germline, CDR1 is MNHEY and CDR2 SVGAGI. Germline trimming cut 0 bases from V and 1 base from J; bases unmatched to any gene: 2. CDR3 residues: CASSYSDRLNTGELFF. CDR3 in DNA: TGTGCCAGCAGTTACTCGGACAGGTTGAACACCGGGGAGCTGTTTTTT.

This clonotype was counted many times. This sequence joins TRBV3-1 and TRBJ1-4, with D maybe TRBD1 (5 bases). Germline V CDR1 and CDR2: LGHDT, YNNKEL (reference sequence). V was clipped by 1 base and J by 5 bases, with 8 bases between them. This CDR3 is built from 14 residues. The CDR3 loop is CASSQGTGNEKLFF. The CDR3 coding sequence is TGTGCCAGCAGCCAAGGAACAGGAAATGAAAAACTGTTTTTT.

The chain links TRBV20-1 to TRBJ2-7; 9 bases agree with TRBD2. V gave up 5 bases and J gave up 9 bases; unmatched junction bases: 17. CDR1 is DFQATT, CDR2 SNEGSKA, per germline (reference sequence). This CDR3 region has 15 residues. CDR3 in amino acids: CSAPLSGSPTTLQYF. The DNA for the CDR3 is TGCAGTGCTCCCCTTAGCGGGAGCCCCACCACTCTGCAGTACTTC.

The rearrangement links TRBV7-3 to TRBJ1-1, with D unresolved. The germline V gene encodes CDR1 SGHTA and CDR2 FQGTGA. The CDR3 is 15 residues long. V lost 3 bases to trimming and J lost 0 bases, with 11 bases between them. CDR3 DNA: TGTGCCAGCAGCTTCATGACGGAGATGAACACTGAAGCTTTCTTT. This sequence encodes CASSFMTEMNTEAFF.

At least ten counts were recorded for this clonotype. V and J are TRBV28 and TRBJ2-5; 9 nucleotides match TRBD2. J was trimmed by 5 bases and V by 8 bases; bases with no gene match: 12. CDR3 length: 15 residues. CDR1 is MDHEN, CDR2 SYDVKM, per germline. CDR3 in DNA: TGTGCCAGCGGAGGGGGTAGCGGGAGTCCGGAGACCCAGTACTTC. Translated, it gives CASGGGSGSPETQYF.